This T cell receptor beta chain is from a study of STAT5B mutations in CD4+ large granular lymphocyte leukemia. V lost 1 base to trimming and J lost 3 bases; unmatched junction nucleotides: 8. Germline V gene lookup returns CDR1 SGHDN and CDR2 FVKESK. This CDR3 contains 17 residues. To note about this clone: Its specificity is not known.

The survey-level immunoSEQ assay was used. In the source study's methods: A productive frequency of 2.59 x 10-5 was the lowest detectable. The data were produced by immunoSEQ multiplex PCR, yet TCRdb's version contains in-frame clones alone and is incomplete. V and J calls and clone size follow that table, whereas D and trimming were derived from the DNA. The data contain roughly 34,000 clones, 76% of them singletons. Study-wide points: Roughly 27% of private leukemic clonotypes occurred rarely in other patients' non-leukemic repertoires. Top patient clones used TRBV06 genes more often: 8/27 versus 2/35 in controls.

The sequenced material came from CD4+ T cells from blood buffy coats. This TCR came from a human donor in good health. The chain recombines TRBV14 with TRBJ2-2; 7 bases fit TRBD2. The CDR3 nucleotides read TGTGCCAGCAGCCAAGCCCTCGGGACTAATTACACCGGGGAGCTGTTTTTT. Residues: CASSQALGTNYTGELFF.